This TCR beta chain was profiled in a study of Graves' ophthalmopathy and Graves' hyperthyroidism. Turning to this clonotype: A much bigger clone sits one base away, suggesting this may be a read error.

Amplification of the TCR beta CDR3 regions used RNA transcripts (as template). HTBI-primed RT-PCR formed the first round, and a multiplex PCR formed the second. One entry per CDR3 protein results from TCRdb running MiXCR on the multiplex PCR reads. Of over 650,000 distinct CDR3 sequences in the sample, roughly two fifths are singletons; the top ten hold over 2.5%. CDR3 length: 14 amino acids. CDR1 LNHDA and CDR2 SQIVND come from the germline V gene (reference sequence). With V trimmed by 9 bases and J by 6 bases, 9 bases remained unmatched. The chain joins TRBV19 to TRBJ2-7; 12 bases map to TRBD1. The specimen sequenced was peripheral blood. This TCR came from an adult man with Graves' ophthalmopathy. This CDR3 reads CASRDRGPLGEQYF. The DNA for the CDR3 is TGTGCCAGCCGGGACAGGGGGCCCCTCGGCGAGCAGTACTTC.